Here is one T cell receptor (beta chain) with its context. No antigen is known for it. The data stem from a study of T cell repertoires in cytomegalovirus infection. Study context: CMV epitopes in the study were HLA-C-restricted (recently identified) and HLA-B-restricted (well studied). Both CMV infection and a matching HLA type were indicated by public TCR beta signatures. The study, taken as a whole, reports: The study identified carriers of CMV plus the relevant HLA from cumulative public TCR beta family frequency. CMV-specific HLA-C-restricted TCR beta clonotypes dominated the ex vivo response.

In TCRdb, the reads were re-called with MiXCR into one record per CDR3 protein. The sample shows about 78,000 distinct CDR3 sequences, approximately 40% of them seen only once. The input for sequencing was CD8+ T cells from cultured PBMCs, taken from culture after CMV antigen stimulation. This TCR came from a human donor in good health (CMV status not recorded). Some clones in this sample may be carry-over from other donors' samples.

As DNA, the CDR3 is TGTGCCAGCAGCTTAGTGAATGAAGCGACCCAGTACTTC. Encoded protein: CASSLVNEATQYF. V is TRBV7-9 and J is TRBJ2-5, with D uncertain. V shed 1 base and J shed 7 bases, with 10 bases lying between them. The germline gives CDR1 SEHNR, CDR2 FQNEAQ (reference sequence). This CDR3 has 13 residues. The variable domain in full, completed from reference TRBV7-9 and TRBJ2-5, reads DTGVSQNPRHKITKRGQNVTFRCDPISEHNRLYWYRQTLGQGPEFLTYFQNEAQLEKSRLLSDRFSAERPKGSFSTLEIQRTEQGDSAMYLCASSLVNEATQYFGPGTRLLVL.